The TCR beta chain under discussion was sequenced for a study of CD8+CD57+ T cells in acquired aplastic anemia. Genomic DNA provided the template from which TCR beta VDJ and CDR3 profiles were obtained. From the reads, TCRdb called clonotypes with MiXCR, one entry per CDR3 protein. The sample includes under 250,000 distinct CDR3 sequences, roughly half seen only once; the top ten take 7% to 9.5%. Previously, flow cytometry had revealed CD8+CD57+ cell expansion in the patients chosen for sequencing. The CDR3 sequence is 15 residues long. Germline CDR1 SEHNR, CDR2 FQNEAQ (reference sequence). V lost 4 bases, J lost 4 bases, and 16 bases lay in between.

Sequencing used sorted CD4+, CD8+, or CD8+CD57+ T cells (not recorded which) from PBMCs. The V and J genes are TRBV7-9 and TRBJ1-2, with D hard to call. The TCR originated in a human donor with aplastic anemia. The CDR3 is CASSSHMTKSYGYTF. The CDR3 DNA reads as TGTGCCAGCAGCTCGCACATGACCAAGAGCTATGGCTACACCTTC.